This T cell receptor (beta chain) was sequenced for a study of OX40 agonist ivuxolimab in advanced cancers. About the research overall: Ivuxolimab is a fully human IgG2 antibody that activates OX40 (CD134). Recorded diagnoses for dose-escalation patients were hepatocellular carcinoma, melanoma, renal cell or head and neck cancer. Past anti-PD-1, anti-PD-L1 or anti-CTLA-4 therapy was accepted, and 40% had received some. The study, taken as a whole, reports: Partial responders at 0.1-3.0 mg/kg had among the lowest clonal expansion.

Notes on this clone: What it binds is not known.

TCRdb's table, derived via immunoSEQ multiplex PCR, lists solely in-frame clones and lacks some. The table lists tens of thousands of clones, approximately 90% of them singletons, with around 25% in the top ten. The germline V gene has CDR1 SEHNR and CDR2 FQNEAQ (reference sequence). The CDR3 totals 13 residues. Trimming left V 0 bases short and J 6 bases short, with 8 bases between. The source material was CD4+ or CD8+ T cells sorted from blood, sampled in a trial of the OX40 agonist ivuxolimab. The V call is TRBV7-9, the J call TRBJ1-2, with no clear D. The sequence came from an adult with an advanced solid tumor such as melanoma, head and neck, liver or kidney cancer. The CDR3 loop is CASSLALRDGYTF. DNA for the CDR3: TGTGCCAGCAGCTTAGCGCTCCGGGATGGCTACACCTTC.